The 2 T cell receptor beta chains listed next were all sequenced from one sample in a study of T cell responses to AZD1222 COVID-19 vaccine. Produced via immunoSEQ multiplex PCR; TCRdb's table is partial and in-frame only. The table shows 200,000 or so clones, with 87% occurring only once. The source material was peripheral blood, sampled on day 0 of MenACWY control vaccination. These receptor sequences come from an adult in good health.

This chain connects TRBV29-1 to TRBJ2-1, with a tentative D call TRBD1 (5 bases). Trimming shortened V by 7 bases and J by 8 bases, and 12 bases separated the two germline ends. CDR1 is SQVTM and CDR2 is ANQGSEA in the germline V gene. This CDR3 is 11 amino acids long. The CDR3 bases are TGCAGCGCAGGGCGTCGCGATGAGCAGTTCTTC. It is translated as CSAGRRDEQFF.

The gene calls are TRBV28 and TRBJ2-2, with 10 bases matching TRBD1. This CDR3 region has 15 residues. Germline CDR1 MDHEN, CDR2 SYDVKM. V shed 6 bases, J shed 3 bases, and the junction held 4 bases outside the gene matches. CDR3 DNA: TGTGCCAGCAGGTCCGGGACAGGGGACACCGGGGAGCTGTTTTTT. It encodes CASRSGTGDTGELFF.